What follows are 10 T cell receptor beta chains derived from one specimen sequenced in a study of cytomegalovirus exposure and HLA in healthy donors. A multiplex PCR was run with 60 Vbeta primers and 13 Jbeta primers. Assay: immunoSEQ multiplex PCR; the TCRdb copy retains only in-frame clones and omits some. The sample yields 100,000 to 150,000 clones, under 85% seen once. The source material was PBMCs. The receptors come from a woman between 45 and 65 years old in good health and CMV-seropositive.

V usage is TRBV2 and J usage is TRBJ2-5; the D is unclear. The V end was cut by 6 bases, the J end by 5 bases, with 7 bases between. The CDR3 runs 11 residues. Germline V CDR1 and CDR2: SNHLY, FYNNEI. The CDR3 DNA is TGTGCCAGCAGAGCTTCGGAGACCCAGTACTTC. As protein: CASRASETQYF.

The CDR3 DNA reads TGTGCCAGCAGGGAACTAGTCTCCTACAATGAGCAGTTCTTC. The encoded protein is CASRELVSYNEQFF. This chain uses TRBV2 with TRBJ2-1; D perhaps matches TRBD2 (5 bases). Trimming pared 6 bases from V and 0 bases from J, leaving 9 bases between. The CDR3 extends over 14 amino acids. The germline CDR1 and CDR2 sequences are SNHLY and FYNNEI.

Concerning this clone: Different DNA sequences within this sample yield the same CDR3. This chain connects TRBV28 to TRBJ2-5, with 9 positions matching TRBD1. V trimming: 5 bases; J trimming: 4 bases; junction bases outside the gene matches: 5. The CDR3 extends over 14 amino acids. The germline CDR1 and CDR2 sequences are MDHEN and SYDVKM. The CDR3 DNA reads as TGTGCCAGCAGTCGTGGACAGGGGCGAGAGACCCAGTACTTC. Translated, it gives CASSRGQGRETQYF.

The chain has TRBV7-9 and TRBJ1-5; D call uncertain. CDR1 and CDR2 (germline): SEHNR, FQNEAQ (reference sequence). The CDR3 is 15 residues long. Deletions cut 5 bases from V and 1 base from J, with 12 bases between. The CDR3 loop reads CASSPLGGSNQPQHF. The CDR3 coding sequence is TGTGCCAGCAGCCCCCTTGGCGGGAGCAATCAGCCCCAGCATTTT.

This clone occurred a few times. The chain joins TRBV7-9 to TRBJ1-2; D call uncertain. In germline, CDR1 is SEHNR, CDR2 FQNEAQ (reference sequence). The ends were cut back, 1 base at V and 4 bases at J, with 10 bases in the middle. This CDR3 is built from 14 residues. CDR3 in DNA: TGTGCCAGCAGCTTAGACGGGAACACCTATGGCTACACCTTC. Amino acids: CASSLDGNTYGYTF.

The V gene is TRBV5-1, the J gene TRBJ2-7; 9 positions agree with TRBD2. CDR3 length: 16 amino acids. V gave up 0 bases and J gave up 3 bases; unmatched junction bases: 7. Germline V gene data show CDR1 as SGHRS and CDR2 as YFSETQ. The CDR3 region has the DNA TGCGCCAGCAGCTTGGCGGCTAGCGGGGCTTTCTACGAGCAGTACTTC. The encoded protein is CASSLAASGAFYEQYF.

In this sample, this clone turned up a few times. The chain joins TRBV5-1 to TRBJ2-3, with TRBD1 matching over 9 bases. Germline assignment: CDR1 SGHRS and CDR2 YFSETQ. V lost 6 bases to trimming and J lost 3 bases; unmatched junction nucleotides: 5. The length of the CDR3 is 14 residues. CDR3 sequence (DNA): TGCGCCAGCAAGCCGGGACAGGGAACAGATACGCAGTATTTT. Amino acid sequence: CASKPGQGTDTQYF. The full variable domain, completed using reference TRBV5-1 and TRBJ2-3, is KAGVTQTPRYLIKTRGQQVTLSCSPISGHRSVSWYQQTPGQGLQFLFEYFSETQRNKGNFPGRFSGRQFSNSRSEMNVSTLELGDSALYLCASKPGQGTDTQYFGPGTRLTVL.

The chain links TRBV7-3 to TRBJ2-3; weak D call: TRBD1 (6 bases). Germline CDR1 is SGHTA and CDR2 is FQGTGA. With 3 bases removed from V and 2 bases from J, the gap between germline ends came to 9 bases. The CDR3 loop spans 14 amino acids. The CDR3 loop is CASSLDSFTDTQYF. In DNA, the CDR3 is TGTGCCAGCAGCTTGGACAGCTTCACAGATACGCAGTATTTT.

The chain couples TRBV6-5 to TRBJ2-2, with 8 bases matching TRBD1. CDR3 size: 16 residues. Germline loops: CDR1 MNHEY, CDR2 SVGAGI. The V and J ends lost 4 bases and 2 bases, in that order; junction bases with no gene match: 6. The CDR3 is CASSSTGGINTGELFF. The DNA of the CDR3 is TGTGCCAGCAGTTCCACAGGGGGGATTAACACCGGGGAGCTGTTTTTT.

The gene calls are TRBV9 and TRBJ1-1; the match to TRBD1 covers 7 bases. Trimming at V came to 4 bases and at J to 7 bases, leaving 13 bases not matched to a gene. The CDR3 is made up of 15 amino acids. The germline gives CDR1 SGDLS, CDR2 YYNGEE. The CDR3 reads CASSPHPGQPNEAFF. The CDR3 region has the DNA TGTGCCAGCAGCCCTCATCCGGGACAGCCAAATGAAGCTTTCTTT.